This T cell receptor beta chain was profiled in a study of blood T cell repertoires in COVID-19. About the research overall: Acute and convalescent COVID-19 samples came from the United States, Italy and Spain. PBMCs, B-cell-depleted T cells, or T cells provided the cDNA or gDNA that made up the material.

Authors' data handling: Scientists estimated how many nucleated cells there were by amplifying reference gene primers. Clones were read by immunoSEQ multiplex PCR, and TCRdb kept only the in-frame ones, dropping some. V and J calls and clone size come straight from that table; D and trimming were deduced from the DNA. The sample has over 35,000 clones; 90% are singletons. The CDR3 contains 16 residues. The germline CDR1 and CDR2 sequences are MDHEN and SYDVKM. V dropped 9 bases and J dropped 4; count of bases not matched to a gene: 16. This clone was seen more than once but under ten times. V usage is TRBV28 and J usage is TRBJ2-7, with TRBD1 matching 9 bases. The sequenced sample consisted of peripheral blood. The receptor was isolated from a man between 65 and 85 years old with active COVID-19. In nucleotides, the CDR3 is TGTGCCAGTCAAGGTCCGGACAGGGGTTTGAGATACGAGCAGTACTTC. Protein: CASQGPDRGLRYEQYF. The whole variable domain, remainder taken from reference TRBV28 and TRBJ2-7, is DVKVTQSSRYLVKRTGEKVFLECVQDMDHENMFWYRQDPGLGLRLIYFSYDVKMKEKGDIPEGYSVSREKKERFSLILESASTNQTSMYLCASQGPDRGLRYEQYFGPGTRLTVT.